Shown below are 10 T cell receptor beta chains from a single sample sequenced in a study of identical twins listed by TCRdb under 2016. Receptor amplification or capture employed 5' RACE. The sample was run on an Illumina HiSeq 2000. TCRdb's own reprocessing of the public reads used fastp at Q25 and MiXCR and kept productive beta chains. Each entry is one CDR3 protein sequence, shown with its most common DNA and genes. The sample data list about 810,000 distinct CDR3 sequences, and 10% to 15% of these were observed just once. The ten largest clonotypes hold about 1.5% of the sample. The same data also went into a second study, on yellow fever vaccine responses in identical twins.

Sequenced sample: PBMCs. The receptors stem from a young woman in good health.

V usage is TRBV7-9 and J usage is TRBJ2-1; tentative D call: TRBD1 (5 bases). Germline V CDR1 and CDR2: SEHNR, FQNEAQ (reference sequence). The CDR3 has 13 amino acids. The germline V and J ends were trimmed by 4 bases and 6 bases, with 10 bases remaining between them. The CDR3 sequence: CASSSREPNEQFF. CDR3 DNA: TGTGCCAGCAGCTCCAGGGAACCCAATGAGCAGTTCTTC.

The rearrangement links TRBV20-1 to TRBJ2-1; tentative D call: TRBD1 (6 bases). V lost 0 bases to trimming and J lost 2 bases, with 14 bases between them. There are 16 residues in the CDR3. Germline CDR1 and CDR2: DFQATT and SNEGSKA (reference sequence). This chain's CDR3 is CSARDPGTIAYNEQFF. DNA of the CDR3: TGCAGTGCTAGAGATCCGGGGACAATAGCCTACAATGAGCAGTTCTTC.

This clonotype was recorded a few times. This sequence joins TRBV6-2 or TRBV6-3 and TRBJ1-4, with TRBD1 matching over 8 bases. Germline V gives CDR1 MNHEY, CDR2 SVGEGT. The CDR3 spans 15 residues. The ends lost 5 bases at V and 7 bases at J; junction bases unmatched: 9. DNA of the CDR3: TGTGCCAGCAGTCCAATGGACAGGGCGTCTGAAAAACTGTTTTTT. Translating gives CASSPMDRASEKLFF.

V usage is TRBV11-2 and J usage is TRBJ2-5; 10 bases are a match to TRBD1. The length of the CDR3 is 13 residues. The germline V gene has CDR1 SGHAT and CDR2 FQNNGV. V shed 5 bases, J shed 6 bases, and the junction held 3 bases outside the gene matches. The CDR3 nucleotides are TGTGCCAGCAGCGGACAGGGGGAACAGACCCAGTACTTC. It is translated as CASSGQGEQTQYF.

V gene TRBV12-3 or TRBV12-4 combines with J gene TRBJ2-1; D gene uncertain. This CDR3 contains 12 residues. V lost 6 bases and J lost 10, with 13 bases in between. The CDR3 DNA reads TGTGCCAGCAGCGGCAGTGGGCTGGAGCAGTTCTTC. It translates to CASSGSGLEQFF.

The J gene is TRBJ2-5, the V gene TRBV6-1; TRBD2 might be the D (6 bases). Trimming left V 8 bases short and J 5 bases short, with 15 bases between. CDR1 and CDR2 (germline): MNHNS, SASEGT. The CDR3 length is 13 residues. The CDR3 protein is CASAWRVGETQYF. In nucleotides, the CDR3 is TGTGCCAGCGCATGGAGGGTTGGGGAGACCCAGTACTTC.

This chain connects TRBV12-3 or TRBV12-4 to TRBJ2-7, with TRBD2 identical over 7 bases. There are 15 residues in the CDR3. V gave up 3 bases and J gave up 4 bases; unmatched junction bases: 9. The DNA for the CDR3 is TGTGCCAGCAGTTTGCGCGGGAGAAGGGGTTACGAGCAGTACTTC. This sequence encodes CASSLRGRRGYEQYF.

This clonotype showed up just a few times. The CDR3 region has the DNA TGTGCCAGCAGCTTCAGGTCCGGGGCCTACAATGAGCAGTTCTTC. Its translation: CASSFRSGAYNEQFF. J is TRBJ2-1 and V is TRBV11-3, with a possible D match to TRBD2 (5 bases). The V gene lost 3 bases and the J gene lost 2 bases, with 11 bases spanning the gap. Germline CDR1 and CDR2: SGHNT and YENEEA. This CDR3 has 15 residues.

The J gene is TRBJ1-3, the V gene TRBV12-3 or TRBV12-4, with D uncertain. The CDR3 has 16 amino acids. The V and J ends lost 8 bases and 6 bases respectively, with 23 bases between them. CDR3 loop: CASRTRRLLPENTIYF. In DNA form, the CDR3 reads TGTGCCAGCCGAACCAGGAGGCTCCTACCGGAAAACACCATATATTTT.

There are many counts of this clonotype. The CDR3 coding sequence is TGTGCCAGCAGCATGGGACTAGCGCCCTACGAGCAGTACTTC. It is translated as CASSMGLAPYEQYF. The chain links TRBV7-9 to TRBJ2-7, with TRBD2 identical over 10 bases. Per the germline V gene, CDR1 is SEHNR and CDR2 is FQNEAQ (reference sequence). V lost 5 bases and J lost 2; bases outside the gene matches: 3. The CDR3 has 14 amino acids.